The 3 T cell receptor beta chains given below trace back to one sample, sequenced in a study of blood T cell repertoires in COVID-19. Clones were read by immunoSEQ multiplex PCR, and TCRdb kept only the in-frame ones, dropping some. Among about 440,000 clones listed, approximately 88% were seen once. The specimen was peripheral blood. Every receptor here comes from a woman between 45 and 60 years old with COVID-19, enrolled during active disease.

CDR3 protein: CASSLLQGPNEQYF. CDR3 coding DNA: TGTGCCAGCAGCTTACTACAGGGTCCGAACGAGCAGTACTTC. The chain carries TRBV7-8 and TRBJ2-7, with D tentatively TRBD1 (6 bases). CDR3 length equals 14 residues. Germline V gene data show CDR1 as SGHVS and CDR2 as FQNEAQ. V was trimmed by 2 bases and J by 5 bases, leaving 13 bases between them.

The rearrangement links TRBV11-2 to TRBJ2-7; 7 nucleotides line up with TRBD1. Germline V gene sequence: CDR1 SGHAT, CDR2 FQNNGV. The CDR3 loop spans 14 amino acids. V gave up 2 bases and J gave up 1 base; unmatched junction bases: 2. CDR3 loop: CASSLYRGSYEQYF. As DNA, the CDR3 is TGTGCCAGCAGCTTATACAGGGGTTCCTACGAGCAGTACTTC. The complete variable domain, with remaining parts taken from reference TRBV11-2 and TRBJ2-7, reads EAGVAQSPRYKIIEKRQSVAFWCNPISGHATLYWYQQILGQGPKLLIQFQNNGVVDDSQLPKDRFSAERLKGVDSTLKIQPAKLEDSAVYLCASSLYRGSYEQYFGPGTRLTVT.

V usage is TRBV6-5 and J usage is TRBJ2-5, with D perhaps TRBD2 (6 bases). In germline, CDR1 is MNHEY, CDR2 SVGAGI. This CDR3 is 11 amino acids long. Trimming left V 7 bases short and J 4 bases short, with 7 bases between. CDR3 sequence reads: CASIGGETQYF. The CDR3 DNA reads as TGTGCCAGCATCGGGGGAGAGACCCAGTACTTC.